A selection of T cell receptor beta chains follows, all from one sample in a study of control samples from healthy donors and cancer patients. Produced via immunoSEQ multiplex PCR; TCRdb's table is partial and in-frame only. The data show approximately 90,000 clones, 85% seen once. The sample taken for sequencing was blood. The origin of the receptors is a man aged 25 to 45 in good health. The CDR3 runs from the conserved cysteine through the conserved F or W. The order of the fields is V gene, J gene, D gene, clone size, CDR3 DNA, CDR3 protein. D genes are given only for firm matches. For some rows the clone size is stated as once, few or many, or as a class when expanded; others skip it.

v_call: TRBV29-1
j_call: TRBJ2-7
d_call: NA
clone_size: NA
cdr3_nt: TGCAGCGTTGATGTGCAGGGCGAGTTTTACGAGCAGTACTTC
cdr3_aa: CSVDVQGEFYEQYF

v_call: TRBV4-1
j_call: TRBJ1-4
d_call: NA
clone_size: NA
cdr3_nt: TGCGCCAGCAGCCAAGATGGAAGGGCAAGTGAAAAACTGTTTTTT
cdr3_aa: CASSQDGRASEKLFF

v_call: TRBV6-1
j_call: TRBJ1-2
d_call: TRBD1
clone_size: NA
cdr3_nt: TGTGCCAGCAGTGACGGACAGGGTTATGGCTACACCTTC
cdr3_aa: CASSDGQGYGYTF

v_call: TRBV4-2
j_call: TRBJ2-1
d_call: TRBD2
clone_size: once
cdr3_nt: TGTGCCAGCAGCCTTTTCCGGGGGGGCAAGGATGAGCAGTTCTTC
cdr3_aa: CASSLFRGGKDEQFF

v_call: TRBV7-9
j_call: TRBJ1-1
d_call: NA
clone_size: NA
cdr3_nt: TGTGCCAGCAGCTTAGTCCCCTTAATGAACACTGAAGCTTTCTTT
cdr3_aa: CASSLVPLMNTEAFF

v_call: TRBV5-1
j_call: TRBJ1-1
d_call: TRBD1
clone_size: NA
cdr3_nt: TGCGCCAGCAGCTTGGGAGGTGCAGGGGGCACTGAAGCTTTCTTT
cdr3_aa: CASSLGGAGGTEAFF

v_call: TRBV19
j_call: TRBJ2-1
d_call: TRBD2
clone_size: NA
cdr3_nt: TGTGCCAGTACCTATGGAGCGGGGGGCCGCTCCTACAATGAGCAGTTCTTC
cdr3_aa: CASTYGAGGRSYNEQFF

v_call: TRBV5-1
j_call: TRBJ1-2
d_call: NA
clone_size: NA
cdr3_nt: TGCGCCAGCAGCTGGACCGATAACTATGGCTACACCTTC
cdr3_aa: CASSWTDNYGYTF

v_call: TRBV15
j_call: TRBJ2-1
d_call: TRBD1
clone_size: NA
cdr3_nt: TGTGCCACCAGGACGGCAGCAGGGGGCTCGGGTAATGAGCAGTTCTTC
cdr3_aa: CATRTAAGGSGNEQFF

v_call: TRBV5-1
j_call: TRBJ1-3
d_call: NA
clone_size: NA
cdr3_nt: TGCGCCAGCAGCTTGGAAGGGCGGCTCTCTGGAAACACCATATATTTT
cdr3_aa: CASSLEGRLSGNTIYF

v_call: TRBV6-4
j_call: TRBJ2-1
d_call: TRBD2
clone_size: few
cdr3_nt: TGTGCCAGCAGCGCCGATACTAGCGGGGGGAATCAACAGTTCTTC
cdr3_aa: CASSADTSGGNQQFF

v_call: TRBV5-1
j_call: TRBJ1-4
d_call: TRBD1
clone_size: medium-sized
cdr3_nt: TGCGCCAGCAGCTTAACAGGGGAACGGGATGAAAAACTGTTTTTT
cdr3_aa: CASSLTGERDEKLFF

v_call: TRBV5-1
j_call: TRBJ1-1
d_call: NA
clone_size: NA
cdr3_nt: TGCGCCAGCAGCTTGACAGTGAACACTGAAGCTTTCTTT
cdr3_aa: CASSLTVNTEAFF

v_call: TRBV2
j_call: TRBJ1-1
d_call: NA
clone_size: NA
cdr3_nt: TGTGCCAGCAGTGAGTGGGGGGCTGAAGCTTTCTTT
cdr3_aa: CASSEWGAEAFF

v_call: TRBV15
j_call: TRBJ2-2
d_call: NA
clone_size: few
cdr3_nt: TGTGCCACCAGCAGAGTGGCGGGGGCCCTCGGCGGGGAGCTGTTTTTT
cdr3_aa: CATSRVAGALGGELFF

v_call: TRBV6-5
j_call: TRBJ2-7
d_call: TRBD1
clone_size: medium-sized
cdr3_nt: TGTGCCAGCAGTTATGACAGGGGGGGCTCCTACGAGCAGTACTTC
cdr3_aa: CASSYDRGGSYEQYF